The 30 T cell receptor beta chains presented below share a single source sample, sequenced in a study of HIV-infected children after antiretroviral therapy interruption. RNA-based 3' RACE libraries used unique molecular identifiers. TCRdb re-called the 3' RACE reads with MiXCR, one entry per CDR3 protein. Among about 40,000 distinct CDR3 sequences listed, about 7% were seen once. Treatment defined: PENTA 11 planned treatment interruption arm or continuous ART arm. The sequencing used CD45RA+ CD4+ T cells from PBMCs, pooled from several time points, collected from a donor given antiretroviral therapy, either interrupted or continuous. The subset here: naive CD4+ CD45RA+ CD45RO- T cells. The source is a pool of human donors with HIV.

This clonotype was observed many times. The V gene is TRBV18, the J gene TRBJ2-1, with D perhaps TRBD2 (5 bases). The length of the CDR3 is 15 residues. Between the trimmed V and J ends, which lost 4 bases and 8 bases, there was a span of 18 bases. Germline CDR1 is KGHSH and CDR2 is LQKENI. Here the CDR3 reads CASSLGLAGPDEQFF. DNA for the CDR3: TGTGCCAGCTCACTCGGCCTAGCCGGGCCAGATGAGCAGTTCTTC.

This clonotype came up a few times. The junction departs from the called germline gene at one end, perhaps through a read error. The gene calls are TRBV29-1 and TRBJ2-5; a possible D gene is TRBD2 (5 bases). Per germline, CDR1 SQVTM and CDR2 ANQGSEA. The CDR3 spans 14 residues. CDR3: CGARDGGDQDTQYF. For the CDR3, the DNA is TGTGGTGCTAGGGATGGAGGAGACCAAGACACCCAGTACTTT.

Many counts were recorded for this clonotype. The CDR3 bases are TGTGCCAGTACCGCGTCTAGCGGGAGAGTCCATGAGCAGTTCTTC. It is translated as CASTASSGRVHEQFF. This rearrangement joins TRBV19 to TRBJ2-1; the match to TRBD2 covers 10 bases. V dropped 7 bases and J dropped 8; count of bases not matched to a gene: 11. The CDR3 has 15 amino acids. CDR1 is LNHDA and CDR2 is SQIVND in the germline V gene (reference sequence).

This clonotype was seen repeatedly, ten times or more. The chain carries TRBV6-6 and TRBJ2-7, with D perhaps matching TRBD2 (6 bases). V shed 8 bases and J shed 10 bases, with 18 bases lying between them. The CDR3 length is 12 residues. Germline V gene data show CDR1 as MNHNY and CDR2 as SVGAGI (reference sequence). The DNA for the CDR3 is TGTGCCAGCGGGGACTGGGGGTATGAACAGTACTTC. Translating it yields CASGDWGYEQYF.

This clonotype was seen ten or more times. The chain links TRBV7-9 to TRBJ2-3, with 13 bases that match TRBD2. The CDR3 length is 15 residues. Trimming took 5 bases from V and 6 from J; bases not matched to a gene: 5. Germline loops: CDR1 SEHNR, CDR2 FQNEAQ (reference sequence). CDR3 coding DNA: TGTGCCAGCAGCCAGGGACTAGCGGGACCCGATACGCAGTATTTT. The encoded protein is CASSQGLAGPDTQYF. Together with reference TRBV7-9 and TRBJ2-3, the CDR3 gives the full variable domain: DTGVSQNPRHKITKRGQNVTFRCDPISEHNRLYWYRQTLGQGPEFLTYFQNEAQLEKSRLLSDRFSAERPKGSFSTLEIQRTEQGDSAMYLCASSQGLAGPDTQYFGPGTRLTVL.

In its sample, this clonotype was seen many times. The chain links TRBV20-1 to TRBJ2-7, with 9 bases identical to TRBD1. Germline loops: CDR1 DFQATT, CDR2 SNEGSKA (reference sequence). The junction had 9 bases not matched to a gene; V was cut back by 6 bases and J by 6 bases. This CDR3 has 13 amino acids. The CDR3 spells CSALGTGKGEQYF. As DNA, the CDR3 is TGCAGTGCACTCGGGACAGGGAAGGGCGAGCAGTACTTC.

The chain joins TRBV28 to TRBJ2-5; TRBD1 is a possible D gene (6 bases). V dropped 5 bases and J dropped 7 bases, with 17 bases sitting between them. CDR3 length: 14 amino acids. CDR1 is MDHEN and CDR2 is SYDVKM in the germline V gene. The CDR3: CASSPLDREGTQYF. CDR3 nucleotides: TGTGCCAGCAGTCCCCTGGACAGAGAAGGGACCCAGTACTTC.

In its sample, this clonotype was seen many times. The CDR3 DNA reads as TGTGCCAGCAGCCGCACCCCAAAGAGCTCGAACCCTGGGGCCAACGTCCTGACTTTC. It codes for CASSRTPKSSNPGANVLTF. The rearrangement joins TRBV13 to TRBJ2-6; D is uncertain. V gave up 5 bases and J gave up 2 bases, with 22 bases separating them. Germline V lookup: CDR1 PRHDT, CDR2 FYEKMQ (reference sequence). This CDR3 region has 19 residues.

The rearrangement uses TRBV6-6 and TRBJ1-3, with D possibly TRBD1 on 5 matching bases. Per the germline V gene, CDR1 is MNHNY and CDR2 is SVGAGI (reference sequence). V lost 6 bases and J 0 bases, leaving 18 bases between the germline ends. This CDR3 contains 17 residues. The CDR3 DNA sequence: TGTGCCAGCAGCCCATCGGGCCACAGGCGCTCTGGAAACACCATATATTTT. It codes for CASSPSGHRRSGNTIYF.

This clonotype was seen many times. The CDR3, as DNA: TGTGCCAGCAGCCATACCGGGAGTCAAGAGACCCAGTACTTC. Its translation is CASSHTGSQETQYF. V gene TRBV7-7 combines with J gene TRBJ2-5, with a weak D call TRBD2 (6 bases). Between the trimmed V and J ends, which lost 5 bases and 2 bases, there was a span of 12 bases. The CDR3 covers 14 residues. Germline V gives CDR1 SSHAT, CDR2 FNYEAQ (reference sequence).

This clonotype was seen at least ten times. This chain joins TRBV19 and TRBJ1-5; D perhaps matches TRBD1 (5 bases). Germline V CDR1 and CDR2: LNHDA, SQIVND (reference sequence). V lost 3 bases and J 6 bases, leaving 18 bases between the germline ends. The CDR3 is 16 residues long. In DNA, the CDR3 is TGTGCCAGTAGTATCAGACAGCCTGTGGGGGGTCAGCCCCAGCATTTT. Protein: CASSIRQPVGGQPQHF.

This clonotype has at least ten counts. The CDR3 region has the DNA TGTGCCAGCAGTTTGAGGGGGGAGGAGACCCAGTACTTC. Translated: CASSLRGEETQYF. J is TRBJ2-5 and V is TRBV27, with D perhaps assigned TRBD1 or TRBD2 (6 bases each). This CDR3 is 13 amino acids long. Trimming stripped 3 bases from V and 5 bases from J, with 10 bases between. Germline assignment: CDR1 MNHEY and CDR2 SMNVEV (reference sequence).

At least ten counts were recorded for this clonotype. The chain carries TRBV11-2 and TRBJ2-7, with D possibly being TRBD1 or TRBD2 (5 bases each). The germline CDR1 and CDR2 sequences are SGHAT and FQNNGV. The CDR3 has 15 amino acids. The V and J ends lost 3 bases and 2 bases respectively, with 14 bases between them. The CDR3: CASSFSGQDPYEQYF. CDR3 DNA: TGTGCCAGCAGCTTTTCGGGGCAGGACCCCTACGAGCAGTACTTC.

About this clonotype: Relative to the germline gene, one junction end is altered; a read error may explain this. DNA for the CDR3: TGTGCCAGCTCTCTCTCCGGGACACATAATTCGCCCCTCTACTTT. Translation: CASSLSGTHNSPLYF. The chain combines TRBV13 with TRBJ2-7; D might be TRBD1 (6 bases). The CDR3 has 15 residues. Germline CDR1 and CDR2: PRHDT and FYEKMQ (reference sequence).

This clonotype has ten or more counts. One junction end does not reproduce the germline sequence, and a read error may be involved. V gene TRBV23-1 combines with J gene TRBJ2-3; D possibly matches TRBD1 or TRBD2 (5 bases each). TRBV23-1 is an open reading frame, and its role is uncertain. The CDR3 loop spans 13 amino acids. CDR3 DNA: TGCTCCAGCAGTCAAACTGGGGGAAACACCTTGTACTTT. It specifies CSSSQTGGNTLYF.

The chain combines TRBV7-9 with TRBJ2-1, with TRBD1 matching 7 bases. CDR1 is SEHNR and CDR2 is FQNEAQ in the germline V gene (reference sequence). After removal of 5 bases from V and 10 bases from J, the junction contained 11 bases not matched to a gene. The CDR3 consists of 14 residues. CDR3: CASSPGQDLREQFF. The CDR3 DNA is TGTGCCAGCAGCCCAGGACAGGATCTCAGGGAGCAGTTCTTC.

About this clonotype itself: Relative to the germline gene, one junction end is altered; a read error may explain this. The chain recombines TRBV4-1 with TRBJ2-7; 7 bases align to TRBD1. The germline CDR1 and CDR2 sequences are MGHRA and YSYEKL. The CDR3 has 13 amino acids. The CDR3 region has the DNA TGTGCCAGCAGCACCGGGACAGCCTATGAACAGTACTTC. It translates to CASSTGTAYEQYF.

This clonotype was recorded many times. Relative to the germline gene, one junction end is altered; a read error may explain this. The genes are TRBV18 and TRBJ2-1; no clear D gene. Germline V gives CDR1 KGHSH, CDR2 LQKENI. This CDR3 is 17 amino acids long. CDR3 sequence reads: CASSSPNQKITSHEQFF. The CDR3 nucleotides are TGTGCCAGCTCATCACCTAACCAGAAGATCACATCACATGAGCAGTTCTTC.

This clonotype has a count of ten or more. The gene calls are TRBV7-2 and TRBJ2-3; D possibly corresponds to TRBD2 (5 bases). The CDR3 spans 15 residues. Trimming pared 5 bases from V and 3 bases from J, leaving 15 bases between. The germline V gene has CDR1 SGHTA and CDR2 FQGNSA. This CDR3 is CASSPRGLGTDTQYF. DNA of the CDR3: TGTGCCAGCAGCCCACGAGGGTTGGGTACAGATACGCAGTATTTT.

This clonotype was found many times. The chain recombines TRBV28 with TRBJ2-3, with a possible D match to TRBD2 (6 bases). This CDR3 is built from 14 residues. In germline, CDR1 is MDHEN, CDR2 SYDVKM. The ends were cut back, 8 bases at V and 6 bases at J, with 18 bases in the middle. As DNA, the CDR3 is TGTGCCAGCCGCAGCGGAGGGGCCAGGGATACGCAGTATTTT. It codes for CASRSGGARDTQYF.

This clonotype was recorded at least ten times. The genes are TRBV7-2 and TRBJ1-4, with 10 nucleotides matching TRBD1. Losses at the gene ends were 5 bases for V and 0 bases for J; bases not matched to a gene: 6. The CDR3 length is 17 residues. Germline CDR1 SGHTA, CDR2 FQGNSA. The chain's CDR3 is CASSPFGQGATNEKLFF. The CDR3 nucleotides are TGTGCCAGCAGCCCATTCGGACAGGGGGCAACTAATGAAAAACTGTTTTTT.

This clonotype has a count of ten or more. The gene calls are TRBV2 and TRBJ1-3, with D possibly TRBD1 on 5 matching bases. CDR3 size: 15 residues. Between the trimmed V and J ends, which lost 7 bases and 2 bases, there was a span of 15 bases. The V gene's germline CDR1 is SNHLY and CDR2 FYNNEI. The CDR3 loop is CASTPLTDPGNTIYF. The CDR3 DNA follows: TGTGCCAGCACCCCTCTGACAGACCCTGGAAACACCATATATTTT.

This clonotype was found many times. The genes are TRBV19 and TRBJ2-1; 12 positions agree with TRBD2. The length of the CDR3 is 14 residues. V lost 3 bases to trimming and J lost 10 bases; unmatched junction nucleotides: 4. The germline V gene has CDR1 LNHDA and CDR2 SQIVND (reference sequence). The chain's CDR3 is CASSIASGRGEQFF. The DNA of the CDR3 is TGTGCCAGTAGTATTGCTAGCGGGAGGGGAGAGCAGTTCTTC.

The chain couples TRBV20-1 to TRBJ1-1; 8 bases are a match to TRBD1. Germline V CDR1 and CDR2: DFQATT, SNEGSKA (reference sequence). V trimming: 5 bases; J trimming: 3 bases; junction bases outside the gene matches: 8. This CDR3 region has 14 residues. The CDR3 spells CSAEPTGVDTEAFF. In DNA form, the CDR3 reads TGCAGTGCTGAACCGACAGGGGTGGACACTGAAGCTTTCTTT.

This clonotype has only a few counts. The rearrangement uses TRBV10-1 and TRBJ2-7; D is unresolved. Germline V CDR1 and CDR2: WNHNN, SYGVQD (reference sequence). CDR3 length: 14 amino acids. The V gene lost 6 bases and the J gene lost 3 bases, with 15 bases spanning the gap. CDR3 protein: CASRPARGFYEQYF. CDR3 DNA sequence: TGCGCCAGCAGACCTGCCCGAGGCTTCTACGAGCAGTACTTC.

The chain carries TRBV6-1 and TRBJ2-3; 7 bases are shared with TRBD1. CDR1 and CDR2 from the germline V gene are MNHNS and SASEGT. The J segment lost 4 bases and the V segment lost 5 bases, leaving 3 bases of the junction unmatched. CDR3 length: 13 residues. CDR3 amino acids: CASSTGAADTQYF. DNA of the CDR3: TGTGCCAGCAGTACAGGGGCGGCAGATACGCAGTATTTT.

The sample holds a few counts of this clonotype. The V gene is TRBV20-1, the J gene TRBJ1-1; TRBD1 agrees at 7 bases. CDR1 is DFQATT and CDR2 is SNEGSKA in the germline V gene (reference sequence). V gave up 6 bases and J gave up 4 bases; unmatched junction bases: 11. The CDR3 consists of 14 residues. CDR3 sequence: CSAYRGFRSTEAFF. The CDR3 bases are TGCAGTGCCTACAGGGGTTTTCGGAGCACTGAAGCTTTCTTT.

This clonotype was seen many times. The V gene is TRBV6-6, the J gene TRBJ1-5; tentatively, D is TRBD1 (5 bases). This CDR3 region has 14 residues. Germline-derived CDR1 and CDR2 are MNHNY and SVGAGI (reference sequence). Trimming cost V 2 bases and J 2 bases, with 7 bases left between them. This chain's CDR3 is CASSYGGGNQPQHF. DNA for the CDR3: TGTGCCAGCAGTTACGGGGGGGGCAATCAGCCCCAGCATTTT.

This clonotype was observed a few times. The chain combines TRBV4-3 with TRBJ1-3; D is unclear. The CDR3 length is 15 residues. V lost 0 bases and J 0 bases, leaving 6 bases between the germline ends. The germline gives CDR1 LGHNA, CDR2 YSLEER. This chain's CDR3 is CASSQEALSGNTIYF. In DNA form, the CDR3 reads TGCGCCAGCAGCCAAGAGGCACTCTCTGGAAACACCATATATTTT.

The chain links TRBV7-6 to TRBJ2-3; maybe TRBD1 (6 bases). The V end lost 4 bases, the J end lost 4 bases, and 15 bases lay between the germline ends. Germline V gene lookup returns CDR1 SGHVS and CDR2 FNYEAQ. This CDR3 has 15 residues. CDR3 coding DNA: TGTGCCAGCAGCTCCATGACAGGCACTTCAGATACGCAGTATTTT. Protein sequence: CASSSMTGTSDTQYF.